This T cell receptor beta chain was identified in a study of T-cell reconstitution after alpha-beta-depleted transplantation in children. Study observations and caveats: After one year, T-cell counts and TCRbeta diversity mostly came from new T cells. Day-60 TCRbeta diversity that was high in some patients was derived from surviving recipient T cells and thymic progenitors.

Unique molecular identifiers were incorporated when the TCRbeta library was constructed. Each CDR3 protein gets one entry after TCRdb re-called the PCR reads with MiXCR. The sample lists over 200,000 distinct CDR3 sequences, about a tenth occurring once. Many counts were recorded for this clonotype. Its antigen is as yet unknown. The CDR3 runs to 13 residues. V lost 7 bases and J 4 bases, leaving 11 bases between the germline ends. This material consisted of PBMCs, taken before TCRalphabeta/CD19-depleted stem cell transplant. The sequence derives from a child under two years old with acute myeloid leukemia, due to receive a stem cell transplant. The gene calls are TRBV12-3 or TRBV12-4 and TRBJ2-1; tentatively, D is TRBD1 (6 bases). The CDR3 sequence: CASTTGQYNEQFF. Here the CDR3 DNA reads TGTGCCAGCACCACCGGACAGTACAATGAGCAGTTCTTC.